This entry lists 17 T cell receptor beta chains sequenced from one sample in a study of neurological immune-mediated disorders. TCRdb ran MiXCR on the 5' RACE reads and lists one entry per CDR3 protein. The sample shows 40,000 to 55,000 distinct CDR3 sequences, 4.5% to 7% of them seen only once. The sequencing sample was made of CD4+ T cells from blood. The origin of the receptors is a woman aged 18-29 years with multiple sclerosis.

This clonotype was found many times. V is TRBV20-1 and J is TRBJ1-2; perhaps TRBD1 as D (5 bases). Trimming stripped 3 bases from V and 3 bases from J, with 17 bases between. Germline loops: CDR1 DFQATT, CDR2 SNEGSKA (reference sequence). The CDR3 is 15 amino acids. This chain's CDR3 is CSASDRDGGYYGYTF. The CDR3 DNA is TGCAGTGCTAGCGACCGGGACGGGGGGTACTATGGCTACACCTTC.

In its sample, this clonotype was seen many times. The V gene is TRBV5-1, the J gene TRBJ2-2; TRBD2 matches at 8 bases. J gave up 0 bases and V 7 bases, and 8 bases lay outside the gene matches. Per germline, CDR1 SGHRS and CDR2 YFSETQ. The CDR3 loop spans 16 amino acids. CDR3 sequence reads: CASRKAGAPNTGELFF. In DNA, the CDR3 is TGCGCCAGCCGGAAAGCGGGGGCCCCGAACACCGGGGAGCTGTTTTTT.

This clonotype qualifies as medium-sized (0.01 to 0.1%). CDR3 sequence: CAISDPGLGADTQYF. The CDR3 DNA follows: TGTGCCATCAGTGACCCGGGACTAGGGGCAGATACGCAGTATTTT. The V call is TRBV10-3, the J call TRBJ2-3; 8 bases are shared with TRBD2. V shed 3 bases, J shed 4 bases, and the junction held 6 bases outside the gene matches. The CDR3 runs to 15 residues. Germline CDR1 reads ENHRY; CDR2 reads SYGVKD.

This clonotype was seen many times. CDR3 protein: CASSPGSGRGGTDTQYF. For the CDR3, the DNA is TGTGCCAGCAGCCCGGGTAGCGGGAGGGGGGGCACAGATACGCAGTATTTT. The V call is TRBV7-2, the J call TRBJ2-3; 11 bases map to TRBD2. The germline CDR1 and CDR2 sequences are SGHTA and FQGNSA. The CDR3 runs 17 residues. Losses at the gene ends were 5 bases for V and 1 base for J; bases not matched to a gene: 8.

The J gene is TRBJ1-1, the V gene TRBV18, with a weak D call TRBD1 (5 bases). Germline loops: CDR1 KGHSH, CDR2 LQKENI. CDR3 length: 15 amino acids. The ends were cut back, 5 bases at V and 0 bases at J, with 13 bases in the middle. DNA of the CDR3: TGTGCCAGCTCATCCACCAGGGAGATGAACACTGAAGCTTTCTTT. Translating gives CASSSTREMNTEAFF.

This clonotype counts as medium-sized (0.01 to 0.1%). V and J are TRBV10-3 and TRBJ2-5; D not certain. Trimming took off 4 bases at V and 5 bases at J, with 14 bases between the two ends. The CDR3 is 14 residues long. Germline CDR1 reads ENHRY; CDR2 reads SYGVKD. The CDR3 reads CAISVARGDETQYF. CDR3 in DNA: TGTGCCATCAGTGTGGCGCGCGGTGACGAGACCCAGTACTTC.

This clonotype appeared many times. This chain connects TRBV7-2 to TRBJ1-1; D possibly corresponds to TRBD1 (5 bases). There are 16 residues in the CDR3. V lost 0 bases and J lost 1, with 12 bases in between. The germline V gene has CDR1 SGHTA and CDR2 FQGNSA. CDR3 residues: CASSLAFGGWNTEAFF. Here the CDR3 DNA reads TGTGCCAGCAGCTTAGCTTTCGGGGGGTGGAACACTGAAGCTTTCTTT.

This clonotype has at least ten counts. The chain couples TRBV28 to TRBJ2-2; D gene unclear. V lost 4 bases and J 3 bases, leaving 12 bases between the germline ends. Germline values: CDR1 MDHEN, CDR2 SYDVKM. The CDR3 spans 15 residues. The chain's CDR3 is CASSSVGLDTGELFF. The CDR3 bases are TGTGCCAGCAGTTCCGTTGGGCTTGACACCGGGGAGCTGTTTTTT.

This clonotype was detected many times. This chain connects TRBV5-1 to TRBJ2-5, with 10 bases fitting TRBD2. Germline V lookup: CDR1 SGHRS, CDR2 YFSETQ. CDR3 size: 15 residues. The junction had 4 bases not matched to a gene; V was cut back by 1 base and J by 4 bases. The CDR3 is CASSLTLAGVETQYF. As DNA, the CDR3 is TGCGCCAGCAGCTTGACCCTAGCGGGAGTAGAGACCCAGTACTTC.

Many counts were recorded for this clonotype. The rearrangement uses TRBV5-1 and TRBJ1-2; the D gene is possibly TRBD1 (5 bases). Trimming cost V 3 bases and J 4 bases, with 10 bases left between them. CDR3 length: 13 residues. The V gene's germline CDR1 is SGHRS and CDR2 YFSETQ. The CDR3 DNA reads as TGCGCCAGCAGCTACCGGGACGGCTATGGCTACACCTTC. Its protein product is CASSYRDGYGYTF.

DNA for the CDR3: TGTGCCTGGAGGAAGGGGTCCTACGAGCAGTACTTC. As protein: CAWRKGSYEQYF. The chain carries TRBV30 and TRBJ2-7; weak D call: TRBD1 (5 bases). V lost 3 bases and J lost 1, with 7 bases in between. The length of the CDR3 is 12 residues. In germline, CDR1 is GTSNPN, CDR2 SVGIG (reference sequence).

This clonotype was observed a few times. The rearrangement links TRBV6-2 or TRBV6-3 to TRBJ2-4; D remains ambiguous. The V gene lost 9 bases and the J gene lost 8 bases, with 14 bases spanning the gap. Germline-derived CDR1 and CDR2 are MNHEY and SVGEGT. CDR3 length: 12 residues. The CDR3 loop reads CASGRLWDIQYF. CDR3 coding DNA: TGTGCCAGTGGGCGGCTATGGGACATTCAGTACTTC.

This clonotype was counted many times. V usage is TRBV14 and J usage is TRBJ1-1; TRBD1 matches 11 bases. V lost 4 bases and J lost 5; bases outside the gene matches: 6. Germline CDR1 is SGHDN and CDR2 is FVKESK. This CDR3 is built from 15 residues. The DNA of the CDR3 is TGTGCCAGCAGCCGGACAGGGGGCGCGCGAACTGAAGCTTTCTTT. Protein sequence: CASSRTGGARTEAFF.

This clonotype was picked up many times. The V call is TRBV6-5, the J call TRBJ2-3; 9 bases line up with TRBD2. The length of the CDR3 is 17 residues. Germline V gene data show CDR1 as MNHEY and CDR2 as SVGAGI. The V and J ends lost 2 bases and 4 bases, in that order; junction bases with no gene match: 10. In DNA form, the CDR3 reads TGTGCCAGCAGTTACGAGGTGGCGGGAGGGTTGCCAGATACGCAGTATTTT. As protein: CASSYEVAGGLPDTQYF.

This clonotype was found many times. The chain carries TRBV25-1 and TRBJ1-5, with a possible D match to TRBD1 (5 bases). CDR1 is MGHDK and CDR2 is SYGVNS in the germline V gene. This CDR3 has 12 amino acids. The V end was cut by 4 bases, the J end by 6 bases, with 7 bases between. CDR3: CASSGGGQPQHF. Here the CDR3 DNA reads TGTGCCAGCAGTGGCGGGGGTCAGCCCCAGCATTTT.

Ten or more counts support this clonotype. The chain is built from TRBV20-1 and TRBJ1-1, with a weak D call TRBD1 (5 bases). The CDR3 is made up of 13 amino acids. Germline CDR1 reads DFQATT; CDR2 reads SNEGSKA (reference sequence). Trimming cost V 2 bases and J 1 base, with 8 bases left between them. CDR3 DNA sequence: TGCAGTGCTAGACAGGGCGGGAACACTGAAGCTTTCTTT. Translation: CSARQGGNTEAFF.

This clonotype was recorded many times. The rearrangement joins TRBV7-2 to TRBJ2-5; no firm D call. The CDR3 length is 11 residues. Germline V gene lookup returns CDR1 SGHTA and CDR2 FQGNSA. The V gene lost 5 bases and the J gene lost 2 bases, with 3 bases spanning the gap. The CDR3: CASSQQETQYF. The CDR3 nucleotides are TGTGCCAGCAGCCAGCAAGAGACCCAGTACTTC.